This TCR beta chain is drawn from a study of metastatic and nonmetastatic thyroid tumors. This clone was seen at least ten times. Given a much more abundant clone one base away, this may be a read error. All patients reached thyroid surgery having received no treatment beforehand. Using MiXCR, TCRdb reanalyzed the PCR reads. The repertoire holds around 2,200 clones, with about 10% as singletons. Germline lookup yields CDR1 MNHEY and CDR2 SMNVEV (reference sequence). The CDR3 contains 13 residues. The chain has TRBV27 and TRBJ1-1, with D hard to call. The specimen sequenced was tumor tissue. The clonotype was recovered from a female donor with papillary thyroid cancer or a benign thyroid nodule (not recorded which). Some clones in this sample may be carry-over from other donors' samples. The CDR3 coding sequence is TGTGCCAGCAGTCAACTAATGAACGCTGAAGCTTTCTTT. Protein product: CASSQLMNAEAFF.